The 21 T cell receptor beta chains reported below all come from one sample, sequenced in a study of T-cell memory formation after mild COVID-19. Each CDR3 protein gets one entry after TCRdb re-called the 5' RACE reads with MiXCR. The sample contains roughly 600,000 distinct CDR3 sequences, about a sixth of which appear only once. The sample comprised PBMCs or a T cell subset sorted from them (not recorded which). The receptors stem from an adult woman who had mild COVID-19 (a few samples of this study predate the infection). Cell type and time point are not known.

V gene TRBV11-3 combines with J gene TRBJ2-1, with 16 positions matching TRBD2. The V and J ends lost 4 bases and 8 bases, in that order; junction bases with no gene match: 5. The CDR3 extends over 16 amino acids. Germline CDR1 SGHNT, CDR2 YENEEA. Written as DNA, the CDR3 is TGTGCCAGCAGCTCGGGGACTAGCGGGGGGGTCCATGAGCAGTTCTTC. Amino acids: CASSSGTSGGVHEQFF. Full variable domain (rest looked up from reference TRBV11-3 and TRBJ2-1): EAGVVQSPRYKIIEKKQPVAFWCNPISGHNTLYWYLQNLGQGPELLIRYENEEAVDDSQLPKDRFSAERLKGVDSTLKIQPAELGDSAVYLCASSSGTSGGVHEQFFGPGTRLTVL.

The chain uses TRBV18 and TRBJ2-6, with no clear D. CDR1 and CDR2 from the germline V gene are KGHSH and LQKENI. V was clipped by 3 bases and J by 1 base, with 10 bases between them. The CDR3 has 16 amino acids. The CDR3 is CASSPVGHSGANVLTF. CDR3 in DNA: TGTGCCAGCTCACCCGTAGGGCATTCTGGGGCCAACGTCCTGACTTTC.

The J gene is TRBJ1-3, the V gene TRBV5-6, with a tentative D call TRBD1 (5 bases). Germline loops: CDR1 SGHDT, CDR2 YYEEEE. The V gene lost 4 bases and the J gene lost 6 bases, with 14 bases spanning the gap. This CDR3 is built from 14 residues. For the CDR3, the DNA is TGTGCCAGCAGCCTTACGGGACGGCAAAACACCATATATTTT. Amino acid sequence: CASSLTGRQNTIYF.

The gene calls are TRBV14 and TRBJ1-2; TRBD1 might be the D (5 bases). CDR3 length: 16 residues. Germline CDR1 reads SGHDN; CDR2 reads FVKESK. Trimming removed 1 base at V and 5 bases at J, with 17 bases between. This CDR3 reads CASSQASKGLGYGYTF. The CDR3 nucleotides read TGTGCCAGCAGCCAAGCCTCAAAGGGACTAGGGTATGGCTACACCTTC.

The chain joins TRBV30 to TRBJ2-1; 8 bases align to TRBD2. V dropped 4 bases and J dropped 6; count of bases not matched to a gene: 5. This CDR3 has 13 amino acids. Germline CDR1 GTSNPN, CDR2 SVGIG (reference sequence). The CDR3 spells CAWKRTSTNEQFF. Here the CDR3 DNA reads TGTGCCTGGAAACGGACTAGCACCAATGAGCAGTTCTTC. The variable domain in full, with the rest retrieved from reference TRBV30 and TRBJ2-1, is SQTIHQWPATLVQPVGSPLSLECTVEGTSNPNLYWYRQAAGRGLQLLFYSVGIGQISSEVPQNLSASRPQDRQFILSSKKLLLSDSGFYLCAWKRTSTNEQFFGPGTRLTVL.

This clonotype was observed a few times. The rearrangement links TRBV5-1 to TRBJ1-2; D not resolved. The CDR3 consists of 16 residues. The V gene lost 4 bases and the J gene lost 0 bases, with 16 bases spanning the gap. Germline-derived CDR1 and CDR2 are SGHRS and YFSETQ. CDR3 loop: CASSPLSGGANYGYTF. DNA of the CDR3: TGCGCCAGCAGCCCCCTGTCGGGAGGAGCTAACTATGGCTACACCTTC.

The rearrangement joins TRBV11-2 to TRBJ1-1, with 11 bases aligning to TRBD1. The trim removed 1 base at V and 6 bases at J, leaving 10 bases unmatched. CDR3 length equals 17 residues. Germline V gene lookup returns CDR1 SGHAT and CDR2 FQNNGV. The CDR3 is CASSLGDRGYQGPEAFF. Written as DNA, the CDR3 is TGTGCCAGCAGCTTAGGGGACAGGGGGTACCAGGGCCCTGAAGCTTTCTTT.

The table lists this clonotype with a few counts. The V and J genes are TRBV27 and TRBJ2-1; the D gene is possibly TRBD2 (6 bases). In germline, CDR1 is MNHEY, CDR2 SMNVEV (reference sequence). The CDR3 runs to 17 residues. Trimming took 8 bases from V and 0 from J, leaving 20 bases between them. CDR3 protein: CASGTIIAEISYNEQFF. The DNA for the CDR3 is TGTGCCAGCGGAACGATTATAGCGGAAATCTCCTACAATGAGCAGTTCTTC.

The table lists this clonotype with a few counts. The chain recombines TRBV11-2 with TRBJ2-7; D not resolved. CDR1 and CDR2 (germline): SGHAT, FQNNGV. V was trimmed by 5 bases and J by 2 bases, leaving 10 bases between them. The CDR3 runs 13 residues. The CDR3 region has the DNA TGTGCCAGCAGCACCGACGGCCCCTACGAGCAGTACTTC. Translating gives CASSTDGPYEQYF. The complete variable domain, with remaining parts taken from reference TRBV11-2 and TRBJ2-7, reads EAGVAQSPRYKIIEKRQSVAFWCNPISGHATLYWYQQILGQGPKLLIQFQNNGVVDDSQLPKDRFSAERLKGVDSTLKIQPAKLEDSAVYLCASSTDGPYEQYFGPGTRLTVT.

This sequence joins TRBV27 and TRBJ2-1, with D unclear. CDR3 length: 12 residues. Germline V gives CDR1 MNHEY, CDR2 SMNVEV (reference sequence). Trimming removed 4 bases at V and 10 bases at J, with 11 bases between. CDR3 amino acids: CASSSRFGEQFF. CDR3 in DNA: TGTGCCAGCAGTTCCCGGTTTGGGGAGCAGTTCTTC.

The chain recombines TRBV20-1 with TRBJ2-1; D is perhaps TRBD2 (6 bases). Germline V gives CDR1 DFQATT, CDR2 SNEGSKA (reference sequence). The CDR3 is made up of 14 amino acids. The ends were cut back, 5 bases at V and 7 bases at J, with 18 bases in the middle. DNA for the CDR3: TGCAGTGCTCAACGGGGGACCACTAAAAATGAGCAGTTCTTC. This sequence encodes CSAQRGTTKNEQFF.

This clonotype was counted many times. The chain links TRBV5-6 to TRBJ2-3; 8 bases agree with TRBD2. Germline assignment: CDR1 SGHDT and CDR2 YYEEEE. V dropped 5 bases and J dropped 2; count of bases not matched to a gene: 4. This CDR3 comprises 14 residues. Here the CDR3 reads CASSLRGATDTQYF. The CDR3 DNA reads TGTGCCAGCAGTTTGCGGGGGGCCACAGATACGCAGTATTTT.

The V gene is TRBV6-2 or TRBV6-3, the J gene TRBJ2-7; D unresolved. This CDR3 contains 13 residues. The germline CDR1 and CDR2 sequences are MNHEY and SVGEGT. Deletions cut 6 bases from V and 2 bases from J, with 11 bases between. The CDR3 bases are TGTGCCAGCAGCACGGACCTTACCTACGAGCAGTACTTC. Amino acid sequence: CASSTDLTYEQYF.

The chain combines TRBV25-1 with TRBJ1-4, with D tentatively TRBD1 (5 bases). The ends were cut back, 3 bases at V and 8 bases at J, with 19 bases in the middle. Germline CDR1 and CDR2: MGHDK and SYGVNS. The CDR3 extends over 16 amino acids. This CDR3 reads CASSDGGANAWEKLFF. The CDR3 nucleotides are TGTGCCAGCAGTGATGGGGGTGCTAACGCCTGGGAAAAACTGTTTTTT.

V and J are TRBV20-1 and TRBJ2-3, with D possibly being TRBD2 (6 bases). Germline V CDR1 and CDR2: DFQATT, SNEGSKA (reference sequence). This CDR3 has 13 amino acids. Trimming shortened V by 6 bases and J by 1 base, and 11 bases separated the two germline ends. CDR3 coding DNA: TGCAGTGCGGCGGGACTTGGCACAGATACGCAGTATTTT. It translates to CSAAGLGTDTQYF.

The rearrangement joins TRBV18 to TRBJ2-3; 11 nucleotides match TRBD2. This CDR3 has 16 amino acids. The J segment lost 0 bases and the V segment lost 4 bases, leaving 3 bases of the junction unmatched. Per the germline V gene, CDR1 is KGHSH and CDR2 is LQKENI. In DNA, the CDR3 is TGTGCCAGCTCACTACTAGCGGGGGCTAGCACAGATACGCAGTATTTT. It translates to CASSLLAGASTDTQYF.

This clonotype has just a few counts. The junction does not match germline at one end; this may be a read error. The chain employs TRBV10-3 and TRBJ2-1; maybe TRBD1 (5 bases). Germline V gene data show CDR1 as ENHRY and CDR2 as SYGVKD. The CDR3 has 17 amino acids. CDR3 in DNA: TGTGCCATCAGCCCTACAAGCGACAGCCCCGCCTACAGTGAGCAGTTCTTC. It translates to CAISPTSDSPAYSEQFF.

This chain uses TRBV9 with TRBJ2-3, with 9 bases identical to TRBD2. The germline V gene has CDR1 SGDLS and CDR2 YYNGEE. This CDR3 is built from 18 residues. V shed 0 bases, J shed 0 bases, and the junction held 8 bases outside the gene matches. CDR3 sequence: CASSVEAGGPTSTDTQYF. CDR3 nucleotides: TGTGCCAGCAGCGTAGAGGCGGGGGGGCCCACTAGCACAGATACGCAGTATTTT.

This clonotype has a count of ten or more. This chain uses TRBV10-3 with TRBJ2-7, with 7 bases aligning to TRBD1. This CDR3 region has 17 residues. The V and J ends lost 3 bases and 7 bases, in that order; junction bases with no gene match: 18. Germline V CDR1 and CDR2: ENHRY, SYGVKD. CDR3 in amino acids: CAISDHPRDRPRGEQYF. CDR3 DNA: TGTGCCATCAGTGACCACCCTAGGGACAGACCCCGAGGGGAGCAGTACTTC.

The chain has TRBV10-3 and TRBJ1-4, with D unclear. Germline CDR1 is ENHRY and CDR2 is SYGVKD. Trimming removed 6 bases from V and 8 bases from J, with 13 bases in between. The CDR3 runs to 13 residues. The DNA of the CDR3 is TGTGCCATCAGGCCGGGAACGGGGGAAAAACTGTTTTTT. Translated: CAIRPGTGEKLFF.

The gene calls are TRBV29-1 and TRBJ2-2; D unclear. CDR1 SQVTM and CDR2 ANQGSEA come from the germline V gene. The CDR3 contains 12 residues. The V gene lost 6 bases and the J gene lost 4 bases, with 9 bases spanning the gap. The CDR3 region is CSVWRRTGELFF. DNA of the CDR3: TGCAGCGTCTGGCGCCGCACCGGGGAGCTGTTTTTT.